The 22 T cell receptor beta chains below all came from one sample that was sequenced in a study of Ad26.COV2.S vaccination and SARS-CoV-2 variants. Clones were sequenced by immunoSEQ multiplex PCR, and TCRdb holds only the in-frame ones, with some missing. The sample lists about 500,000 clones, 89% occurring once. This sample's treatment: around 19 received Ad26.COV2.S at low or high dose, single or two shots; about 5 received placebo; per-sample allocation not given. Sampling took place 63 days after the first vaccine or placebo injection. Specimen: peripheral blood, collected in a trial of Ad26.COV2.S vaccine versus placebo. The receptors originated from a person between 18 and 65 years old who received the Ad26.COV2.S COVID-19 vaccine or a placebo.

This rearrangement joins TRBV5-4 to TRBJ1-6; D gene ambiguous. V shed 0 bases and J shed 9 bases, with 13 bases lying between them. The V gene's germline CDR1 is SGHNT and CDR2 YYREEE (reference sequence). CDR3 size: 15 residues. The CDR3 sequence is CASSLEGGRSSPLHF. The CDR3 nucleotides are TGTGCCAGCAGCTTGGAGGGAGGGAGGAGTTCACCCCTCCACTTT.

The chain couples TRBV5-8 to TRBJ2-4, with a possible D match to TRBD2 (5 bases). Between the trimmed V and J ends, which lost 2 bases and 1 base, there was a span of 16 bases. The length of the CDR3 is 17 residues. Germline CDR1 SGHTS, CDR2 YDEGEE. CDR3 DNA: TGTGCCAGCAGCTTCTTTCGAGGGTTTGAGGCCAAAAACATTCAGTACTTC. Its translation is CASSFFRGFEAKNIQYF.

V and J are TRBV13 and TRBJ1-5, with D hard to call. V was clipped by 5 bases and J by 3 bases, with 14 bases between them. CDR3 length equals 15 residues. Germline V gives CDR1 PRHDT, CDR2 FYEKMQ (reference sequence). The CDR3 loop is CASSNGPLVNQPQHF. The DNA of the CDR3 is TGTGCCAGCAGCAACGGTCCCCTAGTCAATCAGCCCCAGCATTTT.

A single count supports this clone. V and J are TRBV12-3 or TRBV12-4 and TRBJ2-2, with TRBD1 as a possible D gene (5 bases). The length of the CDR3 is 13 residues. V lost 1 base and J 9 bases, leaving 9 bases between the germline ends. CDR3 sequence reads: CASSLDPGRELFF. The CDR3 DNA reads TGTGCCAGCAGTTTAGACCCAGGGAGGGAGCTGTTTTTT.

The J gene is TRBJ2-1, the V gene TRBV19; no clear D gene. V lost 0 bases and J lost 0, with 12 bases in between. The CDR3 has 17 residues. Germline assignment: CDR1 LNHDA and CDR2 SQIVND (reference sequence). The DNA of the CDR3 is TGTGCCAGTAGTATAGACGGGCCCCGTAGCTCCTACAATGAGCAGTTCTTC. It translates to CASSIDGPRSSYNEQFF.

The rearrangement uses TRBV5-4 and TRBJ2-7; TRBD1 agrees at 9 bases. Germline V gene sequence: CDR1 SGHNT, CDR2 YYREEE (reference sequence). J was trimmed by 2 bases and V by 4 bases; bases with no gene match: 13. The CDR3 sequence is 17 residues long. Here the CDR3 DNA reads TGTGCCAGCAGCATCCGGTACTTACAGGGGGCGCCCTACGAGCAGTACTTC. It encodes CASSIRYLQGAPYEQYF.

CDR3 region: CASSYPGQFGGQETQYF. CDR3 sequence (DNA): TGTGCCAGCAGCTACCCGGGACAATTCGGGGGTCAAGAGACCCAGTACTTC. The rearrangement links TRBV5-4 to TRBJ2-5; D may be TRBD1 or TRBD2 (6 bases each). CDR3 length: 17 residues. Germline V lookup: CDR1 SGHNT, CDR2 YYREEE (reference sequence). V dropped 3 bases and J dropped 2 bases, with 20 bases sitting between them.

This clone was seen only once. CDR3 bases: TGTGCCAGTGCGTCCGGGGACTATGGCTACACCTTC. Protein sequence: CASASGDYGYTF. The chain combines TRBV19 with TRBJ1-2; D unclear. Germline V CDR1 and CDR2: LNHDA, SQIVND (reference sequence). The V end was cut by 8 bases, the J end by 3 bases, with 10 bases between. The length of the CDR3 is 12 residues.

The chain has TRBV6-5 and TRBJ2-3; TRBD1 matches at 7 bases. CDR1 and CDR2 from the germline V gene are MNHEY and SVGAGI. The CDR3 covers 12 residues. V shed 10 bases, J shed 2 bases, and the junction held 3 bases outside the gene matches. The CDR3 sequence: CATQGVTDTQYF. The CDR3 DNA sequence: TGTGCCACCCAGGGGGTCACAGATACGCAGTATTTT.

Only one count was recorded for this clone. V usage is TRBV4-1 and J usage is TRBJ2-1; 9 bases are shared with TRBD2. In germline, CDR1 is MGHRA, CDR2 YSYEKL. J lost 10 bases, V lost 2 bases, and 9 bases had no gene match. The CDR3 totals 15 residues. The CDR3 sequence: CASSQLREGRVEQFF. In nucleotides, the CDR3 is TGCGCCAGCAGCCAACTGCGGGAGGGACGGGTGGAGCAGTTCTTC.

The chain couples TRBV28 to TRBJ2-5; unclear D gene. Trimming left V 3 bases short and J 5 bases short, with 10 bases between. The length of the CDR3 is 13 residues. Germline lookup yields CDR1 MDHEN and CDR2 SYDVKM. CDR3 sequence: CASSLVGAETQYF. The CDR3 DNA is TGTGCCAGCAGTTTGGTCGGCGCGGAGACCCAGTACTTC.

Worth noting for this clone: The junction departs from germline at one end; a sequencing error may be responsible. The gene calls are TRBV7-7 and TRBJ1-1, with TRBD1 as a possible D gene (6 bases). CDR1 is SSHAT, CDR2 FNYEAQ, per germline (reference sequence). The CDR3 is made up of 15 amino acids. For the CDR3, the DNA is TGTGCTAGCAGCCCACTAAACACAGGGTCCACTGAAGCTTTCTTT. Its protein is CASSPLNTGSTEAFF.

This chain joins TRBV7-9 and TRBJ1-1, with TRBD1 identical over 7 bases. Trimming removed 6 bases from V and 0 bases from J; junction bases left unmatched: 7. The germline CDR1 and CDR2 sequences are SEHNR and FQNEAQ (reference sequence). The CDR3 is 15 residues long. The CDR3: CASRPRDSLNTEAFF. CDR3 nucleotide sequence: TGTGCCAGCAGACCCAGGGACAGCCTGAACACTGAAGCTTTCTTT.

V is TRBV3-1 (or the pseudogene TRBV3-2) and J is TRBJ1-2; 7 bases fit TRBD1. The CDR3 has 15 amino acids. Per germline, CDR1 LGHDT and CDR2 YNNKEL (reference sequence). Trimming took 3 bases from V and 3 from J; bases not matched to a gene: 7. The CDR3 sequence is CASSHRQTGDYGYTF. The CDR3, as DNA: TGTGCCAGCAGCCACCGTCAAACAGGGGACTATGGCTACACCTTC.

The V and J genes are TRBV7-2 and TRBJ1-2; 9 nucleotides align to TRBD1. V shed 5 bases, J shed 2 bases, and the junction held 3 bases outside the gene matches. Germline V gene lookup returns CDR1 SGHTA and CDR2 FQGNSA. The CDR3 consists of 14 residues. The CDR3 loop reads CASSTGTGNYGYTF. As DNA, the CDR3 is TGTGCCAGCAGCACCGGGACAGGGAACTATGGCTACACCTTC. Full variable domain (remainder filled in from reference TRBV7-2 and TRBJ1-2): GAGVSQSPSNKVTEKGKDVELRCDPISGHTALYWYRQSLGQGLEFLIYFQGNSAPDKSGLPSDRFSAERTGGSVSTLTIQRTQQEDSAVYLCASSTGTGNYGYTFGSGTRLTVV.

The table lists this clone with a few counts. V and J are TRBV11-2 and TRBJ2-7; D gene unclear. The CDR3 has 15 residues. CDR1 is SGHAT and CDR2 is FQNNGV in the germline V gene. Deletions cut 0 bases from V and 2 bases from J, with 11 bases between. The CDR3 DNA follows: TGTGCCAGCAGCTTAGAAGCAGCAGAAACCTACGAGCAGTACTTC. Translated: CASSLEAAETYEQYF. Full variable domain (remainder filled in from reference TRBV11-2 and TRBJ2-7): EAGVAQSPRYKIIEKRQSVAFWCNPISGHATLYWYQQILGQGPKLLIQFQNNGVVDDSQLPKDRFSAERLKGVDSTLKIQPAKLEDSAVYLCASSLEAAETYEQYFGPGTRLTVT.

This clone has only a few counts. J is TRBJ1-1 and V is TRBV10-3; D ambiguous. Germline CDR1 and CDR2: ENHRY and SYGVKD. Trimming left V 6 bases short and J 1 base short, with 12 bases between. The CDR3 has 14 residues. The CDR3 nucleotides read TGTGCCATCAGACCCGGGGTCCAGAACACTGAAGCTTTCTTT. Translating gives CAIRPGVQNTEAFF.

The sample holds one count of this clone. The V gene is TRBV2, the J gene TRBJ1-4; D is uncertain. CDR3 length: 13 amino acids. V shed 6 bases and J shed 0 bases, with 5 bases lying between them. Germline CDR1 SNHLY, CDR2 FYNNEI. CDR3 sequence reads: CASSSATNEKLFF. The CDR3 coding sequence is TGTGCCAGCAGCAGTGCAACTAATGAAAAACTGTTTTTT.

This clone was counted once. Compared with germline, one end of the junction differs, possibly owing to a read error. The CDR3 DNA reads TGTGCTAGCAGCTTAGGGGCTAGCGCAGAGACCCAGTACTTC. Protein sequence: CASSLGASAETQYF. This sequence joins TRBV7-7 and TRBJ2-5, with D perhaps TRBD2 (6 bases). CDR1 is SSHAT and CDR2 is FNYEAQ in the germline V gene (reference sequence). The CDR3 loop spans 14 amino acids.

The chain combines TRBV6-2 or TRBV6-3 with TRBJ2-5; possible D gene TRBD2, 5 bases. The V gene lost 2 bases and the J gene lost 7 bases, with 20 bases spanning the gap. The CDR3 consists of 16 residues. Germline V lookup: CDR1 MNHEY, CDR2 SVGEGT. This CDR3 reads CASSYPISTSFGTQYF. CDR3 coding DNA: TGTGCCAGCAGTTACCCCATATCCACTAGTTTCGGGACCCAGTACTTC.

This chain connects TRBV27 to TRBJ2-7, with D possibly called TRBD1 or TRBD2 (5 bases each). The germline V and J ends were trimmed by 6 bases and 5 bases, with 20 bases remaining between them. Germline CDR1 reads MNHEY; CDR2 reads SMNVEV (reference sequence). This CDR3 spans 15 amino acids. The CDR3 is CASRTDSGGKHEQYF. CDR3 nucleotide sequence: TGTGCCAGCAGAACAGACAGTGGGGGAAAGCACGAGCAGTACTTC.

V gene TRBV6-5 combines with J gene TRBJ1-1, with TRBD1 matching 7 bases. V shed 6 bases, J shed 8 bases, and the junction held 12 bases outside the gene matches. The CDR3 covers 14 residues. Germline CDR1 and CDR2: MNHEY and SVGAGI. CDR3 amino acids: CASRKDLPTGEAFF. The CDR3 bases are TGTGCCAGCAGGAAAGATCTCCCGACAGGGGAAGCTTTCTTT.